This T cell receptor beta chain was obtained from a study of glioma-infiltrating T cells after dendritic cell vaccination. Notes on the study in general: Complete blood and tumor specimen sets were limited to few patients.

All glioblastoma patients lacked an isocitrate dehydrogenase mutation. Profiling relied on immunoSEQ multiplex PCR, and the TCRdb table lists in-frame clones only, not all of them. Of 3,000 to 4,000 clones listed, approximately 93% were seen once; the top ten hold roughly 5%. CDR1 MNHEY and CDR2 SVGAGI come from the germline V gene. V was pared by 5 bases and J by 10 bases, with 6 bases of the junction left unmatched. CDR3 length: 13 amino acids. This clone appeared a single time. Its cognate antigen is unknown. The rearrangement uses TRBV6-5 and TRBJ1-2; TRBD1 agrees at 11 bases. This receptor was obtained from a human donor with glioblastoma. This sample comprised blood, obtained before dendritic cell vaccination. CDR3 coding DNA: TGTGCCAGCAGTCTACCGGGACAGGGGGTCTACACCTTC. Translated: CASSLPGQGVYTF.